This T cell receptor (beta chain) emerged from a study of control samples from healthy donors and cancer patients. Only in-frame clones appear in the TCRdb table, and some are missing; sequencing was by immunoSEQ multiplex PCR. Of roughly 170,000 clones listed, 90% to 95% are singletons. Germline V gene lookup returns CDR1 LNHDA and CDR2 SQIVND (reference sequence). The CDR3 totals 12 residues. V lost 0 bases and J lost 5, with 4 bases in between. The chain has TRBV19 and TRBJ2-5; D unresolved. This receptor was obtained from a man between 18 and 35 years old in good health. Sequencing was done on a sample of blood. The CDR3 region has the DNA TGTGCCAGTAGTATAGAGGGGGAGACCCAGTACTTC. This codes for CASSIEGETQYF. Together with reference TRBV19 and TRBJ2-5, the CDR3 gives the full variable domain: DGGITQSPKYLFRKEGQNVTLSCEQNLNHDAMYWYRQDPGQGLRLIYYSQIVNDFQKGDIAEGYSVSREKKESFPLTVTSAQKNPTAFYLCASSIEGETQYFGPGTRLLVL.